Below are 8 T cell receptor beta chains sequenced from a single sample in a study of T cell clonotyping in hematopoietic cell transplantation. The repertoire was sequenced with immunoSEQ multiplex PCR; TCRdb's copy has only in-frame clones and lacks some. The sample lists 14,000 or so clones, around 94% seen once, with approximately 4.9% in the top ten. Sequenced material: PBMCs, taken 30 days after allogeneic stem cell transplant. These receptors all stem from a male patient aged 55 to 69 who had an allogeneic stem cell transplant from an unrelated donor, so the T cells may come from the graft donor. Some clones in this sample may be carry-over from other donors' samples.

This chain joins TRBV10-3 and TRBJ2-7; D possibly corresponds to TRBD1 (6 bases). V lost 10 bases and J 1 base, leaving 14 bases between the germline ends. CDR1 is ENHRY, CDR2 SYGVKD, per germline. This CDR3 comprises 13 residues. The CDR3 sequence: CASQGQLSYEQYF. CDR3 nucleotides: TGTGCCAGCCAAGGACAGCTATCCTACGAGCAGTACTTC.

J is TRBJ2-3 and V is TRBV2; 12 bases align to TRBD2. CDR3 length: 14 amino acids. Germline CDR1 SNHLY, CDR2 FYNNEI. J was trimmed by 5 bases and V by 7 bases; bases with no gene match: 4. Here the CDR3 reads CASTSSGGEDTQYF. The DNA for the CDR3 is TGTGCCAGCACTTCTAGCGGGGGGGAAGATACGCAGTATTTT.

As concerns this clone: Germline is not matched at one junction end, which may reflect a read error. The V call is TRBV5-4, the J call TRBJ2-2; 7 nucleotides match TRBD1. Per the germline V gene, CDR1 is SGHNT and CDR2 is YYREEE (reference sequence). The CDR3 has 16 amino acids. CDR3 sequence: CASSLDGTVGTRELFF. The CDR3 DNA reads TGTGCCAGCAGCTTGGACGGGACAGTGGGCACCAGGGAGCTGTTTTTT.

The table lists this clone with a count of one. CDR3 residues: CASSQSGGGYEQYF. The CDR3 DNA sequence: TGTGCCAGCAGCCAATCAGGAGGGGGCTACGAGCAGTACTTC. The chain has TRBV14 and TRBJ2-7; D could derive from TRBD1 or TRBD2 (6 bases each). Germline CDR1 is SGHDN and CDR2 is FVKESK. The CDR3 runs 14 residues. The V end was cut by 2 bases, the J end by 3 bases, with 11 bases between.

The chain recombines TRBV6-5 with TRBJ2-7; weak D call: TRBD1 (6 bases). In germline, CDR1 is MNHEY, CDR2 SVGAGI. The CDR3 contains 14 residues. The V and J ends lost 4 bases and 2 bases respectively, with 12 bases between them. CDR3 region: CASSLTGPTYEQYF. The CDR3, as DNA: TGTGCCAGCAGTTTGACAGGTCCAACCTACGAGCAGTACTTC.

This chain connects TRBV27 to TRBJ2-7; D unclear. Trimming stripped 6 bases from V and 4 bases from J, with 16 bases between. Per the germline V gene, CDR1 is MNHEY and CDR2 is SMNVEV (reference sequence). This CDR3 has 14 amino acids. This chain's CDR3 is CASSAYYRTYEQYF. For the CDR3, the DNA is TGTGCCAGCAGCGCCTACTACCGGACGTACGAGCAGTACTTC.

The chain couples TRBV7-9 to TRBJ1-6; 7 positions agree with TRBD1. Trimming removed 5 bases from V and 11 bases from J; junction bases left unmatched: 9. Germline V gives CDR1 SEHNR, CDR2 FQNEAQ (reference sequence). This CDR3 spans 14 amino acids. DNA for the CDR3: TGTGCCAGCAGCCCGGGACAGACCCCAGCACCCCTCCACTTT. Translated: CASSPGQTPAPLHF.

V is TRBV20-1 and J is TRBJ2-5; D not certain. Germline assignment: CDR1 DFQATT and CDR2 SNEGSKA (reference sequence). There are 11 residues in the CDR3. Trimming stripped 3 bases from V and 7 bases from J, with 9 bases between. CDR3 loop: CSASLTGTQYF. The CDR3 nucleotides are TGCAGTGCTAGTCTTACCGGGACCCAGTACTTC.